Following are 21 T cell receptor beta chains from one sample sequenced in a study of T cell responses to AZD1222 COVID-19 vaccine. Repertoires were generated with immunoSEQ multiplex PCR, while TCRdb's copy carries only in-frame clones and drops some. The sample shows about 130,000 clones, roughly 87% of them seen only once. The source was peripheral blood, collected on day 0 of AZD1222 vaccination. Receptors originate from an adult in good health.

The rearrangement links TRBV27 to TRBJ1-5, with 8 positions matching TRBD1. The CDR3 loop spans 13 amino acids. Trimming took 5 bases from V and 7 from J; bases not matched to a gene: 4. In germline, CDR1 is MNHEY, CDR2 SMNVEV (reference sequence). The CDR3 DNA sequence: TGTGCCAGCAGTCACGACAGGGGACAGCCCCAGCATTTT. Translation gives CASSHDRGQPQHF.

V gene TRBV11-2 combines with J gene TRBJ1-6, with 9 positions matching TRBD1. After removal of 3 bases from V and 11 bases from J, the junction contained 17 bases not matched to a gene. The germline gives CDR1 SGHAT, CDR2 FQNNGV. CDR3 length: 18 amino acids. This chain's CDR3 is CASSLTPTGTGQSPPLHF. The CDR3 DNA reads TGTGCCAGCAGCTTGACTCCTACCGGGACAGGGCAGAGTCCACCCCTCCACTTT.

J is TRBJ1-2 and V is TRBV28; a possible D gene is TRBD1 (6 bases). Deletions cut 5 bases from V and 4 bases from J, with 14 bases between. This CDR3 is 14 amino acids long. Germline CDR1 and CDR2: MDHEN and SYDVKM. The CDR3, as DNA: TGTGCCAGCAGTAACGCAGGGGTCCCCTATGGCTACACCTTC. Translation: CASSNAGVPYGYTF.

This chain joins TRBV3-1 (or the pseudogene TRBV3-2) and TRBJ1-3; possible D gene TRBD1, 6 bases. CDR3 size: 13 residues. V lost 8 bases and J 0 bases, leaving 8 bases between the germline ends. Per the germline V gene, CDR1 is LGHDT and CDR2 is YNNKEL (reference sequence). CDR3 nucleotides: TGTGCCAGCTCGGACAGCTCTGGAAACACCATATATTTT. It specifies CASSDSSGNTIYF.

V and J are TRBV19 and TRBJ2-2; 10 bases are shared with TRBD2. The CDR3 consists of 15 residues. In germline, CDR1 is LNHDA, CDR2 SQIVND (reference sequence). After removal of 7 bases from V and 4 bases from J, the junction contained 6 bases not matched to a gene. The CDR3 loop reads CASTGLAGATGELFF. The CDR3 DNA reads TGTGCCAGTACGGGTCTAGCGGGGGCCACCGGGGAGCTGTTTTTT.

This rearrangement joins TRBV4-1 to TRBJ2-7; 9 positions match TRBD1. The CDR3 length is 17 residues. The V segment lost 1 base and the J segment 6 bases; nucleotides outside the gene matches: 13. Per germline, CDR1 MGHRA and CDR2 YSYEKL. CDR3 region: CASSQGWGDRVWAEQYF. The CDR3 DNA reads TGCGCCAGCAGCCAAGGTTGGGGGGACAGGGTGTGGGCCGAGCAGTACTTC.

This clone has just one count. The J gene is TRBJ1-1, the V gene TRBV21-1. TRBV21-1 is tagged as a pseudogene. The CDR3 contains 12 residues. For the CDR3, the DNA is TGTGCCAGCAGCAAAAAGACGGGTGAAGCTTTCTTT. Encoded protein: CASSKKTGEAFF.

The chain combines TRBV5-5 with TRBJ2-2; perhaps D is TRBD1 or TRBD2 (6 bases each). CDR3 length: 17 amino acids. The germline V gene has CDR1 SGHKS and CDR2 YYEKEE (reference sequence). V was shortened by 0 bases and J by 3 bases, with 15 bases between the two germline ends. The CDR3 DNA reads TGTGCCAGCAGCTTGGCCACGGGGGCTCAGTACACCGGGGAGCTGTTTTTT. Translation: CASSLATGAQYTGELFF.

This rearrangement joins TRBV7-9 to TRBJ1-2, with a weak D call TRBD1 (5 bases). The CDR3 is 15 residues long. Germline CDR1 and CDR2: SEHNR and FQNEAQ (reference sequence). V dropped 3 bases and J dropped 0 bases, with 11 bases sitting between them. CDR3 amino acids: CASSFWTLANYGYTF. The CDR3 bases are TGTGCCAGCAGCTTCTGGACATTAGCTAACTATGGCTACACCTTC.

V gene TRBV5-6 combines with J gene TRBJ2-7, with D tentatively TRBD1 or TRBD2 (5 bases each). The length of the CDR3 is 15 residues. Trimming took off 1 base at V and 0 bases at J, with 11 bases between the two ends. Per the germline V gene, CDR1 is SGHDT and CDR2 is YYEEEE. The CDR3 region is CASSLKRGLSYEQYF. The CDR3 region has the DNA TGTGCCAGCAGCTTGAAGAGGGGTCTCTCCTACGAGCAGTACTTC.

There are a few counts of this clone. V is TRBV7-8 and J is TRBJ1-5; a possible D gene is TRBD1 (5 bases). The CDR3 length is 16 residues. V was shortened by 5 bases and J by 2 bases, with 16 bases between the two germline ends. Germline V lookup: CDR1 SGHVS, CDR2 FQNEAQ. The CDR3 coding sequence is TGTGCCAGCAGCCAGTTCGGGGGATCGGGCAATCAGCCCCAGCATTTT. Translated: CASSQFGGSGNQPQHF.

The gene calls are TRBV28 and TRBJ2-1, with TRBD1 as a possible D gene (5 bases). Trimming stripped 2 bases from V and 7 bases from J, with 12 bases between. CDR1 MDHEN and CDR2 SYDVKM come from the germline V gene. The CDR3 runs 14 residues. CDR3 region: CASSLQGPGNEQFF. The CDR3 nucleotides read TGTGCCAGCAGTTTACAGGGTCCTGGGAATGAGCAGTTCTTC.

The J gene is TRBJ2-7, the V gene TRBV28; 8 nucleotides align to TRBD1. V was pared by 5 bases and J by 0 bases, with 9 bases of the junction left unmatched. This CDR3 region has 16 residues. Germline CDR1 is MDHEN and CDR2 is SYDVKM. CDR3 sequence (DNA): TGTGCCAGCAGTACCGCCACAGGGGGTTTCTCCTACGAGCAGTACTTC. It yields the protein CASSTATGGFSYEQYF.

The V and J genes are TRBV6-1 and TRBJ2-3; 7 bases agree with TRBD1. Germline V lookup: CDR1 MNHNS, CDR2 SASEGT. This CDR3 is 15 amino acids long. V lost 5 bases and J lost 5; bases outside the gene matches: 10. This chain's CDR3 is CASSPPGTDVDTQYF. The CDR3 DNA is TGTGCCAGCAGTCCCCCCGGGACAGATGTAGATACGCAGTATTTT.

V and J are TRBV9 and TRBJ1-1; 8 bases line up with TRBD1. Germline CDR1 reads SGDLS; CDR2 reads YYNGEE. CDR3 length equals 15 residues. V shed 3 bases, J shed 4 bases, and the junction held 8 bases outside the gene matches. The CDR3, as DNA: TGTGCCAGCAGCGCTAATGGACAGGGTGGCACTGAAGCTTTCTTT. Translation gives CASSANGQGGTEAFF.

The chain links TRBV6-1 to TRBJ2-7; 9 bases match TRBD1. Germline-derived CDR1 and CDR2 are MNHNS and SASEGT. The CDR3 totals 14 residues. V gave up 4 bases and J gave up 3 bases; unmatched junction bases: 4. The CDR3 sequence: CASSGGTGFYEQYF. In DNA, the CDR3 is TGTGCCAGCAGTGGAGGGACAGGGTTCTACGAGCAGTACTTC.

The chain carries TRBV28 and TRBJ1-1; 7 bases are shared with TRBD1. CDR3 length: 13 residues. V lost 5 bases, J lost 7 bases, and 7 bases stayed unmatched. From germline, CDR1 is MDHEN and CDR2 SYDVKM. The CDR3 coding sequence is TGTGCCAGCAGTCCCGGGACAGCGTATGAAGCTTTCTTT. Its translation: CASSPGTAYEAFF.

This chain joins TRBV19 and TRBJ1-3; no firm D call. CDR3 length equals 18 residues. V lost 5 bases, J lost 0 bases, and 20 bases lay in between. CDR1 is LNHDA and CDR2 is SQIVND in the germline V gene (reference sequence). CDR3 in DNA: TGTGCCAGTAGTCCGAAACAACAAGGGTGGGCCTCTGGAAACACCATATATTTT. Translating it yields CASSPKQQGWASGNTIYF.

This clone occurred a few times. The V call is TRBV4-1, the J call TRBJ2-7, with 11 bases matching TRBD2. CDR1 and CDR2 (germline): MGHRA, YSYEKL. J gave up 0 bases and V 5 bases, and 15 bases lay outside the gene matches. The CDR3 extends over 19 amino acids. CDR3 loop: CASSRGGGLAGGFSYEQYF. The CDR3 DNA reads TGCGCCAGCAGCAGAGGGGGAGGCCTAGCGGGGGGTTTCTCCTACGAGCAGTACTTC.

The chain recombines TRBV9 with TRBJ1-4; D might be TRBD1 (5 bases). This CDR3 is built from 15 residues. Trimming shortened V by 4 bases and J by 7 bases, and 17 bases separated the two germline ends. Germline-derived CDR1 and CDR2 are SGDLS and YYNGEE. This chain's CDR3 is CASSSQAGRGEKLFF. The CDR3 DNA reads TGTGCCAGCAGCTCACAGGCCGGGCGTGGTGAAAAACTGTTTTTT.

In nucleotides, the CDR3 is TGTGCCAGCAGTGGCTGGGGGGGACAGGGGAACACTGAAGCTTTCTTT. Amino acid sequence: CASSGWGGQGNTEAFF. J is TRBJ1-1 and V is TRBV3-1 (or the pseudogene TRBV3-2); TRBD1 aligns across 9 bases. Trimming cost V 6 bases and J 1 base; bases outside gene matches: 9. This CDR3 region has 16 residues. Germline loops: CDR1 LGHDT, CDR2 YNNKEL (reference sequence).